This TCR beta chain was identified during a study of cytomegalovirus exposure and HLA in healthy donors. PCR amplification relied on 60 Vbeta primers (plus 13 Jbeta primers). Produced via immunoSEQ multiplex PCR; TCRdb's table is partial and in-frame only. The sample holds about 240,000 clones, about 81% seen once. The CDR3 covers 15 residues. V lost 4 bases and J lost 2; bases outside the gene matches: 4. The germline V gene has CDR1 LNHNV and CDR2 YYDKDF (reference sequence). About this clone: Antigen: not known.

The study's findings and limits: Only CMV serostatus was available as immune exposure information. Another analysis was done later, and it associated more than 15,000 TCR beta sequences with HLA alleles at 0.05 false discovery rate. Follow-up analysis found HLA locus-dependent TCR association rates, highest for DRB1 and lowest for HLA-C. Confirmation was obtained in vitro that three CMV-associated chains are specific for CMV antigens.

This chain links TRBV15 with TRBJ2-7; 11 bases match TRBD2. The sequenced material came from PBMCs. The TCR comes from a woman aged 55 to 70 in good health and CMV-seropositive. CDR3 DNA: TGTGCCACCAGCACGGGACTAGCGGCAACCTACGAGCAGTACTTC. It is translated as CATSTGLAATYEQYF. Supplemented by reference TRBV15 and TRBJ2-7, the full variable domain reads DAMVIQNPRYQVTQFGKPVTLSCSQTLNHNVMYWYQQKSSQAPKLLFHYYDKDFNNEADTPDNFQSRRPNTSFCFLDIRSPGLGDTAMYLCATSTGLAATYEQYFGPGTRLTVT.